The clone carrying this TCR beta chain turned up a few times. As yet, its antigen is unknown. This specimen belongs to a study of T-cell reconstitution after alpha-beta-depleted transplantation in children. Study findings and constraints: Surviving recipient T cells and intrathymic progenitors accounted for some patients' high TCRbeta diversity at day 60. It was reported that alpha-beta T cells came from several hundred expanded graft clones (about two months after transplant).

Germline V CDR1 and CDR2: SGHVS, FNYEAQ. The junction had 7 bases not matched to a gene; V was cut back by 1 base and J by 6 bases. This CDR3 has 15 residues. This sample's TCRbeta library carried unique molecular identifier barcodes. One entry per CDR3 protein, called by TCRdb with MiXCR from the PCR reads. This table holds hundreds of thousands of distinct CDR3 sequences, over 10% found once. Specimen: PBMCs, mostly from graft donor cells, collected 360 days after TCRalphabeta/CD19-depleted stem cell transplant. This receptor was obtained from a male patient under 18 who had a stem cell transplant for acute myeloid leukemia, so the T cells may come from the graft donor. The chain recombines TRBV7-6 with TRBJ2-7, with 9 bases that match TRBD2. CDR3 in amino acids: CASSLGGSGSFEQYF. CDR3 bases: TGTGCCAGCAGCTTAGGGGGTAGCGGGAGCTTCGAGCAGTACTTC. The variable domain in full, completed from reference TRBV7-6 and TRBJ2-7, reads GAGVSQSPRYKVTKRGQDVALRCDPISGHVSLYWYRQALGQGPEFLTYFNYEAQQDKSGLPNDRFSAERPEGSISTLTIQRTEQRDSAMYRCASSLGGSGSFEQYFGPGTRLTVT.